These T cell receptor beta chains were read from a single sample in a study of cytomegalovirus exposure and HLA in healthy donors. Profiled with immunoSEQ multiplex PCR; TCRdb holds only in-frame clones, not every one. The sample has about 130,000 clones, around 63% seen once. The sample consisted of PBMCs. These receptors all stem from a human donor in good health. CDR3s include the opening cysteine and the closing phenylalanine or tryptophan. The D gene is left open where the match is weak. Where a row states a size, it is once, few, many or the class of an expanded clone; other rows omit it.

V gene	clone size	D gene	J gene	CDR3 protein	CDR3 DNA
TRBV29-1	.	.	TRBJ1-2	CSVATAHPGEPNYGYTF	TGCAGCGTGGCAACGGCGCATCCAGGGGAACCTAACTATGGCTACACCTTC
TRBV5-1	.	TRBD1	TRBJ1-3	CASSSAGQGKSRGNTIYF	TGCGCCAGCAGCTCCGCGGGACAGGGCAAGTCACGAGGAAACACCATATATTTT
TRBV18	few	TRBD1	TRBJ2-7	CASSPTGSYEQYF	TGTGCCAGCTCACCGACAGGGTCCTACGAGCAGTACTTC
TRBV7-9	.	TRBD2	TRBJ2-5	CASSPPGLAGLETQYF	TGTGCCAGCAGCCCCCCGGGACTAGCGGGGTTGGAGACCCAGTACTTC
TRBV6-5	.	.	TRBJ1-1	CASRSGSTEAFF	TGTGCCAGCAGGTCCGGGAGCACTGAAGCTTTCTTT
TRBV7-2	.	.	TRBJ1-6	CASSLVSGTNSPLHF	TGTGCCAGCAGCTTAGTCTCGGGGACAAATTCACCCCTCCACTTT
TRBV10-3	.	.	TRBJ2-7	CAISDGGVEEQYF	TGTGCCATCAGTGACGGGGGAGTGGAGGAGCAGTACTTC
TRBV9	few	.	TRBJ2-3	CASSAGAGGLDTQYF	TGTGCCAGCAGCGCGGGGGCAGGGGGGTTGGATACGCAGTATTTT
TRBV5-4	.	.	TRBJ1-4	CASSFGSPTGSTNEKLFF	TGTGCCAGCAGCTTTGGGAGTCCTACAGGGTCAACTAATGAAAAACTGTTTTTT
TRBV28	once	.	TRBJ1-2	CASSFRGYGEGPLNMRYTF	TGTGCCAGCAGTTTCAGAGGGTATGGAGAGGGTCCGCTAAATATGCGCTACACCTTC
TRBV29-1	.	TRBD2	TRBJ2-5	CSVEGGLGGRAQDF	TGCAGCGTTGAAGGGGGCCTAGGCGGGAGGGCGCAAGACTTC
TRBV11-3	.	.	TRBJ1-1	CASSLEPGDKSTEAFF	TGTGCCAGCAGCTTAGAGCCAGGGGACAAGAGCACTGAAGCTTTCTTT
TRBV19	.	.	TRBJ1-2	CASSTRDNTGYGYTF	TGTGCCAGTAGTACACGGGACAACACGGGATATGGCTACACCTTC
TRBV2	.	.	TRBJ1-4	CASSERLLGVDEKLFF	TGTGCCAGCAGTGAAAGGTTGCTAGGGGTCGATGAAAAACTGTTTTTT
TRBV5-1	.	TRBD2	TRBJ2-3	CASSIRGLAGTDTQYF	TGCGCCAGCAGCATACGTGGACTAGCGGGCACAGATACGCAGTATTTT